One sample yielded the 30 T cell receptor beta chains listed below, sequenced in a study of beta chain features in type 1 diabetes. Expressed TCRB transcripts got sequenced, as all isolated RNA was reverse transcribed. Clones were sequenced by immunoSEQ multiplex PCR, and TCRdb holds only the in-frame ones, with some missing. The sample contains around 300,000 clones, about 11% of which appear only once. What was sequenced was naive CD4+ T cells from blood. The source is a woman in her twenties or thirties in good health.

This clone was counted only a few times. The chain uses TRBV5-4 and TRBJ2-1, with 10 positions matching TRBD2. The J segment lost 8 bases and the V segment lost 1 base, leaving 6 bases of the junction unmatched. The length of the CDR3 is 15 residues. Germline V gives CDR1 SGHNT, CDR2 YYREEE (reference sequence). The CDR3 DNA reads TGTGCCAGCAGCTTGAAGCTAGCGGGAGAGGATGAGCAGTTCTTC. Translation gives CASSLKLAGEDEQFF.

This chain links TRBV19 with TRBJ2-3, with TRBD2 matching over 7 bases. V lost 8 bases to trimming and J lost 1 base; unmatched junction nucleotides: 6. This CDR3 region has 14 residues. CDR1 and CDR2 (germline): LNHDA, SQIVND (reference sequence). CDR3 DNA sequence: TGTGCCAGTGGGGCGGGGGACGGCACAGATACGCAGTATTTT. Protein product: CASGAGDGTDTQYF.

This clone has only a few counts. The CDR3 DNA is TGCAGCGTTGAAGGTGGCGGGAGTTCGAATACGCAGTATTTT. Amino acids: CSVEGGGSSNTQYF. The chain employs TRBV29-1 and TRBJ2-3; 7 nucleotides line up with TRBD2. CDR1 is SQVTM and CDR2 is ANQGSEA in the germline V gene. The V segment lost 1 base and the J segment 7 bases; nucleotides outside the gene matches: 8. This CDR3 contains 14 residues.

The sample holds a few counts of this clone. The rearrangement uses TRBV14 and TRBJ2-1; 7 positions match TRBD1. The ends lost 0 bases at V and 5 bases at J; junction bases unmatched: 7. Germline V gene lookup returns CDR1 SGHDN and CDR2 FVKESK. This CDR3 contains 16 residues. The CDR3 protein is CASSQDWRQGDNEQFF. As DNA, the CDR3 is TGTGCCAGCAGCCAAGATTGGAGACAGGGAGACAATGAGCAGTTCTTC.

This clone was observed a handful of times. The chain uses TRBV25-1 and TRBJ2-1; 10 nucleotides align to TRBD2. The CDR3 runs to 15 residues. V lost 6 bases to trimming and J lost 0 bases; unmatched junction nucleotides: 2. Germline V gene sequence: CDR1 MGHDK, CDR2 SYGVNS. CDR3 in DNA: TGTGCCAGCAGGTCTAGCGGGAGCTCCTACAATGAGCAGTTCTTC. Translation: CASRSSGSSYNEQFF.

The CDR3 spells CASSGGASGDTDTQYF. The CDR3 DNA reads TGTGCCAGCAGCGGAGGGGCTAGCGGAGACACAGATACGCAGTATTTT. The rearrangement uses TRBV9 and TRBJ2-3, with 7 nucleotides matching TRBD2. The CDR3 runs 16 residues. V gave up 3 bases and J gave up 2 bases; unmatched junction bases: 9. Germline V lookup: CDR1 SGDLS, CDR2 YYNGEE.

The sample holds a few counts of this clone. The chain is built from TRBV28 and TRBJ2-7; TRBD2 matches at 9 bases. Germline trimming cut 4 bases from V and 2 bases from J; bases unmatched to any gene: 6. The length of the CDR3 is 15 residues. In germline, CDR1 is MDHEN, CDR2 SYDVKM. For the CDR3, the DNA is TGTGCCAGCAGTTCTAGCGGGGCCGTCCCCTACGAGCAGTACTTC. The encoded protein is CASSSSGAVPYEQYF.

In its sample, this clone was seen a few times. The CDR3 DNA reads as TGTGCCAGCAGCATACAGTCTTTAGCTAACTATGGCTACACCTTC. Its protein product is CASSIQSLANYGYTF. This chain connects TRBV7-9 to TRBJ1-2, with no clear D. Trimming shortened V by 5 bases and J by 0 bases, and 13 bases separated the two germline ends. Germline CDR1 is SEHNR and CDR2 is FQNEAQ (reference sequence). The CDR3 runs to 15 residues.

The chain is built from TRBV6-5 and TRBJ2-7, with D tentatively TRBD2 (6 bases). CDR1 is MNHEY and CDR2 is SVGAGI in the germline V gene. V lost 6 bases to trimming and J lost 0 bases, with 12 bases between them. The CDR3 consists of 14 residues. Here the CDR3 reads CASRDAGSSYEQYF. The CDR3 region has the DNA TGTGCCAGCAGGGATGCGGGAAGCTCCTACGAGCAGTACTTC.

The chain links TRBV18 to TRBJ2-7; the match to TRBD1 covers 8 bases. CDR3 length: 14 residues. Germline loops: CDR1 KGHSH, CDR2 LQKENI. V lost 0 bases and J lost 3; bases outside the gene matches: 1. This CDR3 reads CASSPPTGGYEQYF. The CDR3 DNA sequence: TGTGCCAGCTCACCACCCACAGGGGGCTACGAGCAGTACTTC.

This clone was seen only a few times. The chain links TRBV18 to TRBJ2-7; TRBD2 agrees at 9 bases. Germline trimming cut 3 bases from V and 7 bases from J; bases unmatched to any gene: 7. This CDR3 is 14 amino acids long. Germline values: CDR1 KGHSH, CDR2 LQKENI. For the CDR3, the DNA is TGTGCCAGCTCACCGGGGACTAGCCAAGCGGAGCAGTACTTC. Translation: CASSPGTSQAEQYF.

There are a few counts of this clone. The rearrangement uses TRBV9 and TRBJ2-1, with 7 bases identical to TRBD1. V gave up 2 bases and J gave up 3 bases; unmatched junction bases: 5. The CDR3 contains 15 residues. The germline V gene encodes CDR1 SGDLS and CDR2 YYNGEE. The DNA for the CDR3 is TGTGCCAGCAGCGTTGAGGACAGGTACTACAATGAGCAGTTCTTC. Protein product: CASSVEDRYYNEQFF.

This clone appeared a few times. The chain joins TRBV9 to TRBJ2-3; 13 nucleotides line up with TRBD2. The germline CDR1 and CDR2 sequences are SGDLS and YYNGEE. With V trimmed by 5 bases and J by 9 bases, 12 bases remained unmatched. The CDR3 is 16 residues long. The CDR3 region is CASSLSGTSGRATQYF. CDR3 sequence (DNA): TGTGCCAGCAGTCTCAGTGGCACTAGCGGGAGGGCGACGCAGTATTTT.

This chain links TRBV5-1 with TRBJ1-2; the match to TRBD1 covers 10 bases. Germline values: CDR1 SGHRS, CDR2 YFSETQ. CDR3 length: 15 residues. The V gene end was trimmed by 0 bases and the J gene end by 7 bases; junction bases not matched to a gene: 6. The CDR3 sequence: CASSLEADRGPGYTF. In nucleotides, the CDR3 is TGCGCCAGCAGCTTGGAGGCAGACAGGGGGCCTGGCTACACCTTC.

This clone was recorded a few times. This sequence joins TRBV9 and TRBJ2-2; possibly TRBD1 for D (6 bases). Germline values: CDR1 SGDLS, CDR2 YYNGEE. The CDR3 extends over 13 amino acids. Trimming shortened V by 4 bases and J by 5 bases, and 9 bases separated the two germline ends. CDR3 DNA: TGTGCCAGCAGCCCCACAGGGACCGGGGAGCTGTTTTTT. Its protein product is CASSPTGTGELFF.

The table lists this clone with a few counts. The gene calls are TRBV4-3 and TRBJ2-1; a weak D match, TRBD2 (6 bases). Germline V CDR1 and CDR2: LGHNA, YSLEER. CDR3 size: 16 residues. V was trimmed by 1 base and J by 3 bases, leaving 13 bases between them. In DNA form, the CDR3 reads TGCGCCAGCAGCCAAGGGTCCTCGGGACTCTACAATGAGCAGTTCTTC. This encodes CASSQGSSGLYNEQFF.

The sample holds a few counts of this clone. The same CDR3 arises from other DNA sequences in this sample as well. The CDR3 protein is CASSLRGTEAFF. DNA of the CDR3: TGTGCCAGCAGTTTAAGGGGAACTGAAGCTTTCTTT. J is TRBJ1-1 and V is TRBV28; TRBD1 is a possible D gene (5 bases). Trimming stripped 2 bases from V and 5 bases from J, with 6 bases between. Germline V lookup: CDR1 MDHEN, CDR2 SYDVKM. The CDR3 loop spans 12 amino acids.

J is TRBJ2-7 and V is TRBV7-2; D unclear. V was shortened by 4 bases and J by 3 bases, with 7 bases between the two germline ends. Germline V CDR1 and CDR2: SGHTA, FQGNSA. This CDR3 is built from 12 residues. CDR3 protein: CASSSGYYEQYF. The CDR3, as DNA: TGTGCCAGCAGCTCAGGTTACTACGAGCAGTACTTC.

This clone was seen a few times. This chain links TRBV28 with TRBJ1-2, with 8 bases matching TRBD1. This CDR3 contains 13 residues. Trimming at V came to 4 bases and at J to 7 bases, leaving 5 bases not matched to a gene. Germline assignment: CDR1 MDHEN and CDR2 SYDVKM. The CDR3 bases are TGTGCCAGCAGTTACCAGGGGGCCGCTGGCTACACCTTC. Translation gives CASSYQGAAGYTF.

This sequence joins TRBV11-2 and TRBJ1-1; D unresolved. Germline CDR1 SGHAT, CDR2 FQNNGV. This CDR3 region has 13 residues. Between the trimmed V and J ends, which lost 1 base and 1 base, there was a span of 4 bases. CDR3 loop: CASSLGANTEAFF. Here the CDR3 DNA reads TGTGCCAGCAGCTTAGGGGCGAACACTGAAGCTTTCTTT.

The CDR3 sequence: CASSMGTGVLVETQYF. CDR3 DNA sequence: TGCGCCAGCAGCATGGGGACAGGCGTCCTAGTGGAGACCCAGTACTTC. The chain combines TRBV5-1 with TRBJ2-5; 8 positions agree with TRBD1. The CDR3 spans 16 residues. V gave up 4 bases and J gave up 5 bases; unmatched junction bases: 13. Germline CDR1 and CDR2: SGHRS and YFSETQ.

The chain is built from TRBV6-5 and TRBJ2-2; weak D call: TRBD1 (6 bases). There are 14 residues in the CDR3. Germline CDR1 MNHEY, CDR2 SVGAGI. The ends were cut back, 7 bases at V and 0 bases at J, with 9 bases in the middle. CDR3 bases: TGTGCCAGCAAGAGGACAGCGAACACCGGGGAGCTGTTTTTT. As protein: CASKRTANTGELFF.

This clone showed up just a few times. V and J are TRBV7-3 and TRBJ2-5, with a weak D call TRBD1 (5 bases). The CDR3 runs to 13 residues. V lost 11 bases to trimming and J lost 1 base, with 14 bases between them. Per the germline V gene, CDR1 is SGHTA and CDR2 is FQGTGA. CDR3 amino acids: CAADRTIQETQYF. Here the CDR3 DNA reads TGTGCCGCAGACAGAACCATCCAAGAGACCCAGTACTTC.

This clone was found a few times. The rearrangement links TRBV2 to TRBJ2-1; the D gene is possibly TRBD2 (5 bases). V lost 9 bases to trimming and J lost 16 bases, with 22 bases between them. This CDR3 comprises 12 residues. CDR1 SNHLY and CDR2 FYNNEI come from the germline V gene. CDR3 loop: CASTEEREWSFF. CDR3 nucleotide sequence: TGTGCCAGTACGGAGGAGAGGGAGTGGAGCTTCTTC.

This chain connects TRBV18 to TRBJ2-2, with 11 positions matching TRBD2. J was trimmed by 5 bases and V by 6 bases; bases with no gene match: 5. The CDR3 sequence is 15 residues long. In germline, CDR1 is KGHSH, CDR2 LQKENI. The CDR3 region is CASSTLAGETGELFF. DNA of the CDR3: TGTGCCAGCTCCACACTAGCGGGAGAGACCGGGGAGCTGTTTTTT.

This clone was counted only a few times. This sequence joins TRBV7-8 and TRBJ2-7; D is possibly TRBD1 (6 bases). CDR1 and CDR2 from the germline V gene are SGHVS and FQNEAQ. V was shortened by 5 bases and J by 4 bases, with 21 bases between the two germline ends. The CDR3 totals 16 residues. The CDR3 loop reads CASSPMDRRKVYEQYF. CDR3 nucleotides: TGTGCCAGCAGCCCGATGGACAGAAGGAAAGTATACGAGCAGTACTTC.

J is TRBJ2-3 and V is TRBV5-6; 14 bases are a match to TRBD2. The CDR3 totals 17 residues. Looked up from germline, CDR1 is SGHDT and CDR2 is YYEEEE. The V gene end was trimmed by 0 bases and the J gene end by 2 bases; junction bases not matched to a gene: 2. Written as DNA, the CDR3 is TGTGCCAGCAGCTTGGTGGGACTAGCGGGGGTCACAGATACGCAGTATTTT. Translating gives CASSLVGLAGVTDTQYF.

This clone has more than one count but fewer than ten. The CDR3 DNA sequence: TGTGCCGCGGGGGATGTGAGGGTCACTGAAGCTTTCTTT. Protein product: CAAGDVRVTEAFF. V gene TRBV6-5 combines with J gene TRBJ1-1, with a possible D match to TRBD1 (5 bases). Trimming removed 11 bases from V and 4 bases from J, with 17 bases in between. Germline V gene sequence: CDR1 MNHEY, CDR2 SVGAGI. CDR3 length: 13 residues.

This clone was seen just once. Other DNA sequences in this specimen translate into the identical CDR3. This chain links TRBV7-3 with TRBJ2-1, with D maybe TRBD1 (5 bases). CDR3 size: 15 residues. The V gene's germline CDR1 is SGHTA and CDR2 FQGTGA. The ends were cut back, 5 bases at V and 3 bases at J, with 14 bases in the middle. CDR3 DNA sequence: TGTGCCAGCAGCCAGGGTAGTAGCAGCTACAATGAGCAGTTCTTC. Translation gives CASSQGSSSYNEQFF.

This clone was seen a handful of times. This rearrangement joins TRBV6-5 to TRBJ2-1; 8 bases line up with TRBD1. The germline CDR1 and CDR2 sequences are MNHEY and SVGAGI. This CDR3 spans 14 amino acids. The V segment lost 6 bases and the J segment 7 bases; nucleotides outside the gene matches: 8. The CDR3 loop is CASRPFQGANEQFF. The CDR3 DNA reads as TGTGCCAGCAGGCCGTTCCAGGGGGCTAATGAGCAGTTCTTC.